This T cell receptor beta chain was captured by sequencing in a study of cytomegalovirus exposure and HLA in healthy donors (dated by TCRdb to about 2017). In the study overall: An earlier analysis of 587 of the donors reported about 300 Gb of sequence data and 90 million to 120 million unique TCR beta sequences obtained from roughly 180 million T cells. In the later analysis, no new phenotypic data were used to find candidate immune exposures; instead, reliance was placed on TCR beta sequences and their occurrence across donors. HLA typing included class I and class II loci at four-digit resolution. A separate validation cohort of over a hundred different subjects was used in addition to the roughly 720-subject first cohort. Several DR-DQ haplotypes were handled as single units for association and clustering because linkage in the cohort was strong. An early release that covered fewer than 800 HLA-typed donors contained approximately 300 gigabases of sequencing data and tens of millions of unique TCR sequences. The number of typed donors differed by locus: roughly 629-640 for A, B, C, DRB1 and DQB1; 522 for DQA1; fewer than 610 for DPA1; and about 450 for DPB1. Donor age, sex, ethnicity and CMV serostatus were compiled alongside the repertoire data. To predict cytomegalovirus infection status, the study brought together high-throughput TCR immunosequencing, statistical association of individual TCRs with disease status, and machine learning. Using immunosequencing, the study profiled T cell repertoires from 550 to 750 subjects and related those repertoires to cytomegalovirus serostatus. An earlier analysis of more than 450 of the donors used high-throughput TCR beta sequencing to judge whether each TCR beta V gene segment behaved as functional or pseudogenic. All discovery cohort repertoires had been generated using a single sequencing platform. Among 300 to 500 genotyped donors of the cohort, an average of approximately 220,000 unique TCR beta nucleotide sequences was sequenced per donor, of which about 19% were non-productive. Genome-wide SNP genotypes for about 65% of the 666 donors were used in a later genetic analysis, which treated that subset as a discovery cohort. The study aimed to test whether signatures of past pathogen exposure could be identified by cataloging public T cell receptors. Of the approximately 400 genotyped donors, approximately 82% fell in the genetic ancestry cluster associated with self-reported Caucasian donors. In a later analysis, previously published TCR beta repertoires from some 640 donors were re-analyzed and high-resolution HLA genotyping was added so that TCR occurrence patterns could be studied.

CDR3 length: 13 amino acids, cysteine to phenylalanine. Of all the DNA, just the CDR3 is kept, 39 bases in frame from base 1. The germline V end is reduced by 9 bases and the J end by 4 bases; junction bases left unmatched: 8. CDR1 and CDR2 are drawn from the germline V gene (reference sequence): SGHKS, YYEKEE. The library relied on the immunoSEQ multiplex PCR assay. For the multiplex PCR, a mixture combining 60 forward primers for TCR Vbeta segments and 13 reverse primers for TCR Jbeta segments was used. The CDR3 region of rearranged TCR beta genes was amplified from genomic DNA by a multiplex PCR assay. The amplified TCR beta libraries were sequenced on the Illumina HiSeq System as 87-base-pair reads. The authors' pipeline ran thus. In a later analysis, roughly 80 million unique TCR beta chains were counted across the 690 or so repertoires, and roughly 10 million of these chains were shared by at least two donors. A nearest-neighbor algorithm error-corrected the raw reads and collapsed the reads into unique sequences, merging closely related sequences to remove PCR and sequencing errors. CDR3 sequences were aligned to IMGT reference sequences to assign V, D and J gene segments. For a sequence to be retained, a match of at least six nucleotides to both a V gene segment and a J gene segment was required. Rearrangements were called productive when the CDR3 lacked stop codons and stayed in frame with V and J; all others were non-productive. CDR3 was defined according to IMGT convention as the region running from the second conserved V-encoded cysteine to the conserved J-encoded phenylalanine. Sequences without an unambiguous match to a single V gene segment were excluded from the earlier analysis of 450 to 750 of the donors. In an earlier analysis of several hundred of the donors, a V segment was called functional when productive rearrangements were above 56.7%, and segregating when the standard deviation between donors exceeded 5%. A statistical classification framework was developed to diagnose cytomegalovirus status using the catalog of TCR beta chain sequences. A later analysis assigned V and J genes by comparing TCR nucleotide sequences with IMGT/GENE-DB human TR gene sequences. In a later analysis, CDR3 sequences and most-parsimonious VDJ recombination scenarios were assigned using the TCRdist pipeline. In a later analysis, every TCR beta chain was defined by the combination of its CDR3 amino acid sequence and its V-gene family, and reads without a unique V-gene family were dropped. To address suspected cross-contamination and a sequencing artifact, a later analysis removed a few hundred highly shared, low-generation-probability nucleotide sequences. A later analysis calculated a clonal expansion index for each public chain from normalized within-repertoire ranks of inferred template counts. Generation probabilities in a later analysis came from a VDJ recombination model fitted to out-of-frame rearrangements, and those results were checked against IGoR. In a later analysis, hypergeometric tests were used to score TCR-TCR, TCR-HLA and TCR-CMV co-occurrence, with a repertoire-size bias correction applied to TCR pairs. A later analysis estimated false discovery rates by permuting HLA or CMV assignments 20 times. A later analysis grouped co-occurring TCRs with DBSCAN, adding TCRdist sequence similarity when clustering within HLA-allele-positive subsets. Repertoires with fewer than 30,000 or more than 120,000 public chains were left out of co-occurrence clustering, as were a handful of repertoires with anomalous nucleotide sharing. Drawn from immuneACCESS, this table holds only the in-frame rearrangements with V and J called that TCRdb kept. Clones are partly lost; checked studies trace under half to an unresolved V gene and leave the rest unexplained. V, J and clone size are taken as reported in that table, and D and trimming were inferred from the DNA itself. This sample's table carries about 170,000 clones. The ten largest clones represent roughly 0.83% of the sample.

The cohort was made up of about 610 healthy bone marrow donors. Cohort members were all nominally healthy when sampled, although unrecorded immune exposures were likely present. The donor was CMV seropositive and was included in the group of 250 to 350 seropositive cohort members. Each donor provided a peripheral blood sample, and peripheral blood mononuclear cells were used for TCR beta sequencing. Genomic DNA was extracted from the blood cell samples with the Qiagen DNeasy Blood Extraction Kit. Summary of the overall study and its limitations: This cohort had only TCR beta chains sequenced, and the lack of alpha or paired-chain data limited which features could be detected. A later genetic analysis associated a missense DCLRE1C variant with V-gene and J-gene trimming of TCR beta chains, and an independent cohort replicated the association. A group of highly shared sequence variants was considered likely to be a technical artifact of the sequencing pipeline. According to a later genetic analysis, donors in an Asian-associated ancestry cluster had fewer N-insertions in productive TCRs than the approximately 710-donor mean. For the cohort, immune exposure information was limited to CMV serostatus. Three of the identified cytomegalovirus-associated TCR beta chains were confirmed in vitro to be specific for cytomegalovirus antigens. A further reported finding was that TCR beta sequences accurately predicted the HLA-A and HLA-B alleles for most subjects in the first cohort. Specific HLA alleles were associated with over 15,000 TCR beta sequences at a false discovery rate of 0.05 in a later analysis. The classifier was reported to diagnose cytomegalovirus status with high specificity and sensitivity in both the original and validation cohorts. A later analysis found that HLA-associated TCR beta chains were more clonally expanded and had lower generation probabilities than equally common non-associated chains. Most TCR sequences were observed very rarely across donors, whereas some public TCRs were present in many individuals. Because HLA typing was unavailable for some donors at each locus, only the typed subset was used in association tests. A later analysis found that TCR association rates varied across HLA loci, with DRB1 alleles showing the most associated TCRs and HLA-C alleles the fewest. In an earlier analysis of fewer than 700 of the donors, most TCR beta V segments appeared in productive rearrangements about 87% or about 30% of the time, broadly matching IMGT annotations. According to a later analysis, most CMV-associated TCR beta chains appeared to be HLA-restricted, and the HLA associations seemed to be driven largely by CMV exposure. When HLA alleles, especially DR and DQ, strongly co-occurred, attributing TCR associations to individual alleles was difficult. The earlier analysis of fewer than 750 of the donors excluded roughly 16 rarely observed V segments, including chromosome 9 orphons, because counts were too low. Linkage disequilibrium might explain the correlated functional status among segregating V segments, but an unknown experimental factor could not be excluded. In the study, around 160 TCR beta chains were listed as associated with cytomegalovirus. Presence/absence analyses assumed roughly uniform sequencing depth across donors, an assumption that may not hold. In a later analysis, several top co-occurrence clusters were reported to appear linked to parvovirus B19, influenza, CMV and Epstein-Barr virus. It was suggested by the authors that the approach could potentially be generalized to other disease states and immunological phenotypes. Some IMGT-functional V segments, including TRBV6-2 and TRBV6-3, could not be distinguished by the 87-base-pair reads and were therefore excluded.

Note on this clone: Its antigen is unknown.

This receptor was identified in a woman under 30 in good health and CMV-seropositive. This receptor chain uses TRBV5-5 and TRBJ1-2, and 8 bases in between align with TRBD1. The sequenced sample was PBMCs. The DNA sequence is TGTGCCACTAGGGGACAGGAATCCTATGGCTACACCTTC. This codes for CATRGQESYGYTF.